This T cell receptor (beta chain) was observed in a study of blood T cell repertoires in COVID-19 (TCRdb year 2020). Study-wide context: The collaborator samples originated in the United States, Italy and Spain and spanned the acute and convalescent phases of COVID-19. The material from the prospective study consisted of cDNA or gDNA derived from T cells, B-cell-depleted T cells, or PBMCs. Deeply sampled blood TCRbeta repertoires from subjects exposed to, actively infected with, or recovered from COVID-19 were included in the dataset. The repertoires were released in a freely available public database intended as a resource for research on the immune response to SARS-CoV-2. Samples came from the ongoing ImmuneRACE study (first 160 participants) plus 1,254 subjects from 6 global collaborators. Nearly every sample came with metadata listing a de-identified subject ID, COVID-19 status, age in years and sex. Where HLA class I and class II types were available, the types were taken from metadata supplied by the sample provider, not from assay-based typing. What the research found in general, with its limitations: Clinical and demographic metadata were provided uncurated, with the amount varying by source and participant.

The cysteine opens and the phenylalanine closes a CDR3 of 14 amino acids. The only DNA kept is the CDR3, 42 bases in frame from the first base. On this clone: Its antigen has not been determined. Base qualities are missing; no much larger clone stands one base away.

The immunoSEQ Assay, a bias-controlled multiplex PCR, was used to amplify TCRbeta CDR3 regions from genomic DNA. The authors' analysis ran thus. Within the assay, amplification of reference gene primers was used to estimate how many nucleated cells each sample contained. To quantify the absolute abundance of each unique TCRbeta CDR3 rearrangement, sequence reads were collapsed and filtered. For each sample, productive Simpson clonality was calculated as the square root of Simpson's diversity index over productive rearrangements. TCRdb carries this immuneACCESS record with in-frame sequences only. Its versions omit some clonotypes, under half of them owing to an unresolved V gene in the studies checked, with the rest unexplained. V, J and clone size reflect that table, while D and trimming were determined from the DNA. The sample table contains around 160,000 clones; only one count was recorded for approximately 80% of them. The leading ten clones occupy over 10% of the sample.

Collaborating institutions collected whole blood in K2EDTA tubes following their own protocols. For TCRbeta analysis, collaborators shipped samples in one of three forms: frozen whole blood, isolated PBMCs, or DNA extracted from either of those sample types. The sequence was obtained from a man aged 55 to 69 with active or convalescent COVID-19. The sample taken for sequencing was peripheral blood. The rearrangement combines TRBV21-1 with TRBJ2-7; the table's D call of TRBD2 was not tested on the DNA. TRBV21-1 is annotated as a pseudogene. Here is the DNA: TGTGCCAGCAGCCCCCCGAAGGACTACTACGAGCAGTACTTC. Translated, it reads CASSPPKDYYEQYF.